A selection of T cell receptor beta chains follows, all from one sample in a study of T cell repertoires in cytomegalovirus infection. TCRdb recomputed calls from the reads with MiXCR, one row per CDR3 protein. The sample has 150,000 to 200,000 distinct CDR3 sequences; about a sixth are singletons. Material for sequencing was CD8+ T cells from PBMCs. The receptors were gathered from a human donor in good health (CMV status not recorded). Some clones in this sample may be carry-over from other donors' samples. Both conserved end residues are part of each CDR3. The D gene is left open where the match is weak. Clone size is stated in some rows and not others, as once, few, many or a class when expanded.

v_gene	d_gene	j_gene	abundance	CDR3aa	CDR3nt
TRBV4-1	NA	TRBJ1-3	NA	CASSQVNLGLEDTIYF	TGCGCCAGCAGCCAAGTCAATCTCGGACTTGAGGACACCATATATTTT
TRBV7-2	TRBD1	TRBJ2-3	many	CASSLRGQGTMSTDTQYF	TGTGCCAGCAGCTTAAGGGGACAGGGGACGATGAGCACAGATACGCAGTATTTT
TRBV7-3	TRBD1	TRBJ1-1	NA	CASSFGQGEEAFF	TGTGCCAGCAGTTTCGGACAGGGGGAAGAAGCTTTCTTT
TRBV7-9	NA	TRBJ2-1	many	CASKGALSSYNEQFF	TGTGCCAGCAAAGGGGCGCTGAGCTCCTACAATGAGCAGTTCTTC
TRBV2	NA	TRBJ2-7	NA	CASSESTLGRRIDYEQYF	TGTGCCAGCAGTGAATCAACGTTGGGCAGGAGAATAGACTACGAGCAGTACTTC
TRBV12-3/TRBV12-4	TRBD1	TRBJ2-7	few	CASSLVSRQGLDEQYF	TGTGCCAGCAGTTTAGTATCGCGACAGGGATTGGACGAGCAGTACTTC
TRBV4-1	NA	TRBJ2-1	few	CASSLETVTGLWFF	TGCGCCAGCAGCCTAGAAACAGTAACAGGGCTATGGTTCTTC
TRBV27	TRBD1	TRBJ2-2	few	CASSLLQGARTGELFF	TGTGCCAGCAGTTTGCTCCAGGGGGCAAGGACCGGGGAGCTGTTTTTT
TRBV7-9	NA	TRBJ2-2	few	CASSSRPGELFF	TGTGCCAGCAGCTCCCGACCCGGGGAGCTGTTTTTT
TRBV6-2/TRBV6-3	NA	TRBJ2-1	NA	CASSFGPAEYNEQFF	TGTGCCAGCAGTTTCGGACCCGCGGAATACAATGAGCAGTTCTTC
TRBV20-1	NA	TRBJ1-5	NA	CSAREQELRLYSNQPQHF	TGCAGTGCTAGAGAGCAGGAACTGAGGTTATATAGCAATCAGCCCCAGCATTTT
TRBV7-6	TRBD1	TRBJ1-5	few	CASSPVPGGGNQPQHF	TGTGCCAGCAGCCCCGTCCCAGGGGGAGGCAATCAGCCCCAGCATTTT
TRBV14	NA	TRBJ2-5	few	CASSQVGGSPPETQYF	TGTGCCAGCAGCCAAGTCGGGGGTTCCCCTCCAGAGACCCAGTACTTC
TRBV4-1	NA	TRBJ1-2	NA	CASSLRSSNYGYTF	TGCGCCAGCAGCCTACGGTCCTCTAACTATGGCTACACCTTC
TRBV29-1	NA	TRBJ1-1	few	CSVPWKGPLSNTEAFF	TGCAGCGTTCCTTGGAAGGGACCTTTATCGAACACTGAAGCTTTCTTT
TRBV6-5	NA	TRBJ2-1	NA	CASSSSGAEDLDNEQFF	TGTGCCAGCAGTTCGTCCGGAGCCGAGGACTTGGACAATGAGCAGTTCTTC
TRBV7-8	NA	TRBJ2-1	NA	CASSPDGGYNEQFF	TGTGCCAGCAGCCCCGATGGGGGGTACAATGAGCAGTTCTTC
TRBV28	NA	TRBJ1-2	NA	CASSLVQGWGAGYTF	TGTGCCAGCAGTTTAGTTCAGGGATGGGGGGCAGGCTACACCTTC
TRBV7-2	TRBD1	TRBJ1-5	few	CASSSGTGIDSNQPQHF	TGTGCCAGCAGCTCCGGGACAGGGATTGATAGCAATCAGCCCCAGCATTTT
TRBV4-2	NA	TRBJ1-1	NA	CASGPRVGGGVDTEAFF	TGTGCCAGCGGACCCCGCGTCGGGGGCGGGGTAGACACTGAAGCTTTCTTT
TRBV18	NA	TRBJ1-1	few	CASSPPLMNTEAFF	TGTGCCAGCTCACCACCCTTGATGAACACTGAAGCTTTCTTT
TRBV10-3	NA	TRBJ1-5	NA	CAISDAGENQPQHF	TGTGCCATCAGTGACGCGGGGGAGAATCAGCCCCAGCATTTT
TRBV12-3/TRBV12-4	NA	TRBJ1-1	NA	CASSKTPMRRESTEAFF	TGTGCCAGCAGCAAAACCCCTATGAGGAGGGAGAGCACTGAAGCTTTCTTT
TRBV19	NA	TRBJ1-1	few	CASSISGSPNTEAFF	TGTGCCAGTAGTATCAGCGGGTCCCCCAACACTGAAGCTTTCTTT
TRBV4-2	TRBD1	TRBJ2-7	few	CASSQGTPGTGWYEQYF	TGTGCCAGCAGCCAAGGGACCCCCGGGACAGGGTGGTACGAGCAGTACTTC
TRBV29-1	TRBD2	TRBJ2-7	NA	CSVDRGGYPYEQYF	TGCAGCGTTGACCGCGGGGGGTACCCCTACGAGCAGTACTTC
TRBV7-8	NA	TRBJ1-1	few	CASRYRVGNTEAFF	TGTGCCAGCAGGTACAGGGTCGGGAACACTGAAGCTTTCTTT
TRBV5-6	NA	TRBJ2-2	NA	CASIPTRRDYTGELFF	TGTGCCAGCATCCCCACCCGCAGAGATTACACCGGGGAGCTGTTTTTT
TRBV28	NA	TRBJ1-4	few	CASKVARGAANEKLFF	TGTGCCAGCAAAGTGGCAAGAGGCGCAGCGAATGAAAAACTGTTTTTT
TRBV27	NA	TRBJ2-1	NA	CASSPRDSRREQFF	TGTGCCAGCAGTCCCCGGGACTCGCGTCGTGAGCAGTTCTTC
TRBV7-8	NA	TRBJ2-7	few	CASSLAGSPYEQYF	TGTGCCAGCAGCTTAGCAGGGTCCCCCTACGAGCAGTACTTC
TRBV7-9	TRBD1	TRBJ1-2	NA	CASSPLFGTVDYGYTF	TGTGCCAGCAGCCCCCTCTTCGGGACAGTCGACTATGGCTACACCTTC
TRBV4-3	TRBD1	TRBJ1-1	few	CASSQVRGQTEAFF	TGCGCCAGCAGCCAAGTTAGGGGGCAGACTGAAGCTTTCTTT
TRBV10-2	NA	TRBJ2-5	NA	CASSDGRTQYF	TGCGCCAGCAGCGATGGGCGGACCCAGTACTTC
TRBV5-6	TRBD2	TRBJ2-1	few	CASSSGTSYNEQFF	TGTGCCAGCAGCAGCGGGACCTCCTACAATGAGCAGTTCTTC
TRBV6-1	NA	TRBJ2-3	few	CASATGQSTDTQYF	TGTGCCAGCGCCACCGGGCAAAGCACAGATACGCAGTATTTT
TRBV7-9	NA	TRBJ1-1	few	CASRRAGRVNTEAFF	TGTGCCAGCAGGCGTGCGGGCAGGGTGAACACTGAAGCTTTCTTT
TRBV4-1	TRBD2	TRBJ2-2	NA	CASSQLAGDTGELFF	TGCGCCAGCAGCCAACTAGCGGGGGACACCGGGGAGCTGTTTTTT
TRBV7-9	NA	TRBJ2-7	NA	CASSLSGGRTPYEQYF	TGTGCCAGCAGCTTAAGTGGGGGCAGGACCCCCTACGAGCAGTACTTC
TRBV7-2	NA	TRBJ2-2	few	CASSLSLGGQNTGELFF	TGTGCCAGCAGCTTAAGCTTGGGGGGGCAGAACACCGGGGAGCTGTTTTTT
TRBV12-3/TRBV12-4	NA	TRBJ1-3	NA	CASRSVDSGNTIYF	TGTGCCAGCAGGTCGGTGGACTCTGGAAACACCATATATTTT
TRBV5-6	TRBD1	TRBJ2-7	many	CASSPTDPRTGGNHNYYEQYF	TGTGCCAGCAGCCCTACCGACCCGCGGACAGGGGGCAACCACAATTACTACGAGCAGTACTTC
TRBV10-3	NA	TRBJ1-2	NA	CAISEVKRNGYTF	TGTGCCATCAGTGAAGTCAAAAGGAATGGCTACACCTTC
TRBV7-2	TRBD1	TRBJ2-7	NA	CASSSDRFYYEQYF	TGTGCCAGCAGCTCGGACAGGTTTTACTACGAGCAGTACTTC
TRBV7-2	TRBD1	TRBJ2-7	NA	CASSFYRGHTYEQYF	TGTGCCAGCAGCTTTTACAGGGGGCACACCTACGAGCAGTACTTC
TRBV7-3	TRBD2	TRBJ2-2	NA	CASSPGLADTGELFF	TGTGCCAGCAGCCCCGGACTAGCGGACACCGGGGAGCTGTTTTTT